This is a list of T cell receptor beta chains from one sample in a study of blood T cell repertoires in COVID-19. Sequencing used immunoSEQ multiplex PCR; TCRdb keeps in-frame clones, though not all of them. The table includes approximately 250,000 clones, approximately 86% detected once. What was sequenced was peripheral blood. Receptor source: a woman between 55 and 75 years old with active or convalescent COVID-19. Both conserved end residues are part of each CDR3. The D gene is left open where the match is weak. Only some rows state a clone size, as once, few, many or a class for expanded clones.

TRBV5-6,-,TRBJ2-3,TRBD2,TGTGCCAGTGGCGAGTTTGGCGGGAGTTTCATACGTACGCAGTATTTT,CASGEFGGSFIRTQYF
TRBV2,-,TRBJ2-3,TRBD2,TGTGCCAGCAGTGAACTGGGGGGGGGATTTGATACGCAGTATTTT,CASSELGGGFDTQYF
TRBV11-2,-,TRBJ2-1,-,TGTGCCAGCACTTTTCGGGGGGCCAGCGAGCAGTTCTTC,CASTFRGASEQFF
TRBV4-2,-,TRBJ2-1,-,TGTGCCAGCAGCCAAGATGTATTCGTAAATGAGCAGTTCTTC,CASSQDVFVNEQFF
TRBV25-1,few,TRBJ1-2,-,TGTGCCAGCAGGAACAGGGTTCTGGGCTACACCTTC,CASRNRVLGYTF
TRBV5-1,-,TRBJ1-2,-,TGCGCCAGCAACATAGAGGGCAACTATGGCTACACCTTC,CASNIEGNYGYTF
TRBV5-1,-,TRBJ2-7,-,TGCGCCAGCAGCTTGGCCGCGGGAATGGGCTACGAGCAGTACTTC,CASSLAAGMGYEQYF
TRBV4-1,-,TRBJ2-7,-,TGCGCCAGCAGCCAAGGGCAGAACTACGAGCAGTACTTC,CASSQGQNYEQYF
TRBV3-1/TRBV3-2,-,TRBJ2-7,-,TGTGCCAGCAGCCAACGAACGGTCGGCTACGAGCAGTACTTC,CASSQRTVGYEQYF
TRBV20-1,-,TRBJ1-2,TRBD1,TGCAGTGCTAGTTGGACAGGGTATGGCTACACCTTC,CSASWTGYGYTF
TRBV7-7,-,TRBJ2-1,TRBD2,TGTGCTAGCAGCCAACTAGCGGGGGGCTACAATGAGCAGTTCTTC,CASSQLAGGYNEQFF
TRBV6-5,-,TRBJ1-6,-,TGTGCCAGCAGTTTCTACAGAGATTCACCCCTCCACTTT,CASSFYRDSPLHF
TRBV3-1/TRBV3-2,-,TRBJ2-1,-,TGTGCCAGCAGCCAAGATCGGGGTAGTTACAATGAGCAGTTCTTC,CASSQDRGSYNEQFF
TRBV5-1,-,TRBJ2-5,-,TGCGCCAGCAAAAGGGTGGGGGGTCTACAAGAGACCCAGTACTTC,CASKRVGGLQETQYF
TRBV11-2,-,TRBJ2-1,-,TGTGCCAGCAGCCCCTCCGGAGGCTACAATGAGCAGTTCTTC,CASSPSGGYNEQFF
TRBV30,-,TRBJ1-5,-,TGTGCCTGGCAGGGGATGGGCAATCAGCCCCAGCATTTT,CAWQGMGNQPQHF
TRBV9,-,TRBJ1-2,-,TGTGCCAGCAGTTCCCCGGGGGGTGGCTACACCTTC,CASSSPGGGYTF
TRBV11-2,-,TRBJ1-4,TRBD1,TGTGCCAGCAGCCTTAACGCCGGGACAGGGAATGAAAAACTGTTTTTT,CASSLNAGTGNEKLFF
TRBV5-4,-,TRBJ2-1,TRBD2,TGTGCCAGCAGCTCCGGGACTAGCGGGGGGATGAATGAGCAGTTCTTC,CASSSGTSGGMNEQFF
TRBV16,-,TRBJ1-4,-,TGTGCCAGCAGCCAAGAGGTAGAAAAACTGTTTTTT,CASSQEVEKLFF
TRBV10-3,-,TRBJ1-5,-,TGTGCCATCAGTGACCCGCAGGGCGGCAATCAGCCCCAGCATTTT,CAISDPQGGNQPQHF
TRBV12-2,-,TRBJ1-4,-,TGTGCAAGTCGCTTAACGAACAGGGGGTGTTGTGAAAAACTGTTTTTT,CASRLTNRGCCEKLFF
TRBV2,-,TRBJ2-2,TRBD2,TGTGCCAGCGGAAGCGGGAGGGAGAACACCGGGGAGCTGTTTTTT,CASGSGRENTGELFF
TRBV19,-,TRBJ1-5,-,TGTGCCAGTAGTATGCGGCAGGGCCCCCAGCATTTT,CASSMRQGPQHF
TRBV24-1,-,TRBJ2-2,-,TGTGCCACCAGTGATGTCCCCCTCGGGAACACCGGGGAGCTGTTTTTT,CATSDVPLGNTGELFF
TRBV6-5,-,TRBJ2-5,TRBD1,TGTGCCAGCAGCCGGGGACAGTACCAAGAGACCCAGTACTTC,CASSRGQYQETQYF
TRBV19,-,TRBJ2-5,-,TGTGCCAGTAGTGATTCCGGGACTGGTGAAGAGACCCAGTACTTC,CASSDSGTGEETQYF
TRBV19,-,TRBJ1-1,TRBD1,TGTGCCAGTAGTGGTGGACAGGGGGCGAGTATGATTGAAGCTTTCTTT,CASSGGQGASMIEAFF
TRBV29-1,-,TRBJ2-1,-,TGCAGCGTGCGGGATGCTGAGCAGTTCTTC,CSVRDAEQFF
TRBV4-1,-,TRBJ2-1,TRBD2,TGCGCCAGCAGCCAAGATTGGCTAGCGGGGGTGAGCTCCTACAATGAGCAGTTCTTC,CASSQDWLAGVSSYNEQFF
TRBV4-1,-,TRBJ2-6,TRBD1,TGCGCCAGCAGCCAAGATGATGACAGGGGGCGTTCTGGGGCCAACGTCCTGACTTTC,CASSQDDDRGRSGANVLTF
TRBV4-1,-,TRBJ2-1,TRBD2,TGCGCCAGCAGCCAAGTCTTGGCGGGAGCGAGCTCCTACAATGAGCAGTTCTTC,CASSQVLAGASSYNEQFF
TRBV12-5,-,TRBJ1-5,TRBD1,TGTGCTAGTGGTTTGTCCCAGGGGGCTTGGCAGCCCCAGCATTTT,CASGLSQGAWQPQHF
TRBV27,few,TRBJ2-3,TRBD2,TGTGCCAGCAGTCCTGGGGGGGTTTCGCAGTATTTT,CASSPGGVSQYF
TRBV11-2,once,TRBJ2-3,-,TGTGCCAGCAGCTTCGGGGAGGGGGCAGATACGCAGTATTTT,CASSFGEGADTQYF
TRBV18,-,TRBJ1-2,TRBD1,TGTGCCAGCTCACCCGGGACAGGGGGCAGCTACACCTTC,CASSPGTGGSYTF
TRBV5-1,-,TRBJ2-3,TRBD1,TGCGCCAGCAGCTTGGCCGGACAGGGGAGCACAGATACGCAGTATTTT,CASSLAGQGSTDTQYF
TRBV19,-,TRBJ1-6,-,TGTGCCAGTAGTTTGGCGGATTCACCCCTCCACTTT,CASSLADSPLHF
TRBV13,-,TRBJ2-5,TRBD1,TGTGCCAGCAGCTTAAAGTTCGGGACAGGCAAAGAGACCCAGTACTTC,CASSLKFGTGKETQYF
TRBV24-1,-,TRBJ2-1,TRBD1,TGTGCCACCAGTGATTTCAATTCCAGGGGGCTGGTCGGTGAGCAGTTCTTC,CATSDFNSRGLVGEQFF
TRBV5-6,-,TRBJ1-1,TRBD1,TGTGCCGCCTTCCAACAGGGGGGTAACACTGAAGCTTTCTTT,CAAFQQGGNTEAFF
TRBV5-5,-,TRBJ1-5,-,TGTGCCAGCAACTCAGGTGGCAATCAGCCCCAGCATTTT,CASNSGGNQPQHF
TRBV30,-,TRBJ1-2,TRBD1,TGTGCCTGGAGTGTACCGGAGCAGGGGGCGGGTGGCTACACCTTC,CAWSVPEQGAGGYTF
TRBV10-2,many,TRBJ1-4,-,TGCGCCAGCAGTGAGGTACCAAGAGGAAAACTGTTTTTT,CASSEVPRGKLFF
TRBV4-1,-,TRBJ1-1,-,TGCGCCAGCAGCCAAGAACAGGGTCTTTGGCACACTGAAGCTTTCTTT,CASSQEQGLWHTEAFF
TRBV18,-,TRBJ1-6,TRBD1,TGTGCCAGCTCACCATGGACAGGGACTCGCAATTCACCCCTCCACTTT,CASSPWTGTRNSPLHF
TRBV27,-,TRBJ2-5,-,TGTGCCAGCAGTCCACAAAACTACAATCAAGAGACCCAGTACTTC,CASSPQNYNQETQYF
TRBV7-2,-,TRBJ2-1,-,TGTGCCAGCAGCTTAACCATCTTTACGGGGGATGAGCAGTTCTTC,CASSLTIFTGDEQFF
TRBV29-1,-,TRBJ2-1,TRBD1,TGCAGCGCAGGACAGGGAGCCTACAATGAGCAGTTCTTC,CSAGQGAYNEQFF
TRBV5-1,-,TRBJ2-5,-,TGCGCCAGCAGACAAGGTGGAGGTGAGACCCAGTACTTC,CASRQGGGETQYF
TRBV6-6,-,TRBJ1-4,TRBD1,TGTGCCAGCAGTGGACAGGTCGCAACTAATGAAAAACTGTTTTTT,CASSGQVATNEKLFF
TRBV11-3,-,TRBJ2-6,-,TGTGCCAGCAGCCTCGGACAGATCTCTGGGGCCAACGTCCTGACTTTC,CASSLGQISGANVLTF
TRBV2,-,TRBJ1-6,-,TGTGCCAGCAGCGGAGGCCTCAGCTCCTATAATTCACCCCTCCACTTT,CASSGGLSSYNSPLHF
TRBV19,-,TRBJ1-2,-,TGTGCCAGTAGTCCTCTCCCGGGGGGCGCAAACTATGGCTACACCTTC,CASSPLPGGANYGYTF
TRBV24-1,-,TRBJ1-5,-,TGTGCCACCAGTGATTTCGGTCAGCCCCAGCATTTT,CATSDFGQPQHF
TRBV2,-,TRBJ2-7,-,TGTGCCAGCAGTGAGTTGGCAGGCCGGCACGAGCAGTACTTC,CASSELAGRHEQYF
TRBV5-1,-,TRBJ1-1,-,TGCGCCAGCGGTGGGGGGGCAGGGAACACTGAAGCTTTCTTT,CASGGGAGNTEAFF
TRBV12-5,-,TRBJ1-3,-,TGTGCTAGTGGTTTGCGGGGTAGGGCTGGAAACACCATATATTTT,CASGLRGRAGNTIYF
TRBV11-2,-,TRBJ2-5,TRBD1,TGTGCCAGCGGGGACAGCCACCAAGAGACCCAGTACTTC,CASGDSHQETQYF
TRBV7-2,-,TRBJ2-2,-,TGTGCCAGCAGCTTAAAGACACTCGGGGAGCTGTTTTTT,CASSLKTLGELFF